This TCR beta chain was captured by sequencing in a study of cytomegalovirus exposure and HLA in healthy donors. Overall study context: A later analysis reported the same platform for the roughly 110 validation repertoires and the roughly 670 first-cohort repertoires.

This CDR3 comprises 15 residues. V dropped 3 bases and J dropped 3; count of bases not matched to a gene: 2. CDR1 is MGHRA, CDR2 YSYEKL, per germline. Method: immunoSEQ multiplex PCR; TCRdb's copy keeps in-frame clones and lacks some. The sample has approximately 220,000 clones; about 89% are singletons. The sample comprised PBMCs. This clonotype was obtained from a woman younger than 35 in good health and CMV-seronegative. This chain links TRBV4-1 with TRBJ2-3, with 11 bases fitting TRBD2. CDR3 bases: TGCGCCAGCAGCCAGCGACTAGCGGGAACAGATACGCAGTATTTT. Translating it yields CASSQRLAGTDTQYF.